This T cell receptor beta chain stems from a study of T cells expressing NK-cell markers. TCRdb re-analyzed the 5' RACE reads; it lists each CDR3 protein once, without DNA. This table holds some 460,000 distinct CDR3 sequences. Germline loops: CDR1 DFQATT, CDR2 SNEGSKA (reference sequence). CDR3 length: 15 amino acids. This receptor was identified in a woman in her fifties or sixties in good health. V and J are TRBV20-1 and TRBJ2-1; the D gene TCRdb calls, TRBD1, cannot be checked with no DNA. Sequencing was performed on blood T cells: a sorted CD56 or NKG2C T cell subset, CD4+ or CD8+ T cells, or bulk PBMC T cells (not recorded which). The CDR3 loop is CSASTGGGSYNEQFF.